The entry that follows covers one TCR beta chain sequence. The data were produced by immunoSEQ multiplex PCR, yet TCRdb's version contains in-frame clones alone and is incomplete. Here the sample spans just under 250,000 clones, about 89% being singletons. V was pared by 2 bases and J by 1 base, with 11 bases between. The CDR3 extends over 15 amino acids. Germline V gene lookup returns CDR1 ENHRY and CDR2 SYGVKD. The sample comes from a study of blood T cell repertoires in COVID-19. Study context: Sites in the United States, Italy and Spain provided acute and convalescent COVID-19 samples. Sources were T cells, B-cell-depleted T cells, or PBMCs; the material itself was cDNA or gDNA.

Symptom resolution, clearance, or two negative PCRs marked donors in Cohort 3 as recovered. The sequenced sample consisted of PBMCs or T cells enriched from blood (not recorded which). The sequence derives from a young woman who had recovered from COVID-19. The chain recombines TRBV10-3 with TRBJ1-1; TRBD1 might be the D (6 bases). CDR3 sequence reads: CAISEAQGSNTEAFF. CDR3 DNA sequence: TGTGCCATCAGTGAGGCCCAGGGGTCGAACACTGAAGCTTTCTTT.